This T cell receptor beta chain was found in a study of CD8+ T cells in alopecia areata. Germline CDR1 MNHEY, CDR2 SMNVEV (reference sequence). The CDR3 length is 15 residues. Trimming pared 5 bases from V and 5 bases from J, leaving 15 bases between. RNA was isolated and reverse transcribed to cDNA, the sequencing template. Clones were read by immunoSEQ multiplex PCR, and TCRdb kept only the in-frame ones, dropping some. The sample consists of 95,000 to 100,000 clones, more than 55% of them appearing once. As for treatment: oral pan-JAK inhibitor, 5-10 mg twice daily. Those with alopecia areata gave lesional scalp punch biopsies and peripheral blood.

The source is a human donor with alopecia areata. The starting material was CD8+ T cells sorted from blood, obtained at week 4, from a patient treated with tofacitinib. The rearrangement uses TRBV27 and TRBJ2-2, with D possibly being TRBD1 or TRBD2 (5 bases each). The CDR3 here is CASSPGTRVTGELFF. In DNA, the CDR3 is TGTGCCAGCAGTCCCGGGACGAGGGTAACCGGGGAGCTGTTTTTT.